This T cell receptor beta chain was recorded in a study of cytomegalovirus exposure and HLA in healthy donors (dated by TCRdb to the late 2010s). Background on the whole study: According to an earlier analysis of 587 of the donors, some 180 million T cells yielded some 110 million unique TCR beta sequences and 276 Gb of sequence data. An early release that covered roughly 600 HLA-typed donors contained around 330 gigabases of sequencing data and tens of millions of unique TCR sequences. Of the approximately 400 genotyped donors, roughly 85% fell in the genetic ancestry cluster associated with self-reported Caucasian donors. The study was designed to test whether signatures of past pathogen exposure could be identified by cataloging public T cell receptors. The study profiled the T cell repertoires of more than 500 subjects by immunosequencing and related them to cytomegalovirus serostatus. A separate validation cohort of 100 to 150 different subjects was used in addition to the 666-subject first cohort. To predict cytomegalovirus infection status, the study combined high-throughput TCR immunosequencing, statistical association of individual TCRs with disease status, and machine learning. A later analysis re-examined previously published TCR beta repertoires from 500 to 700 donors and added high-resolution HLA genotyping to investigate patterns of TCR occurrence. In the later analysis, no new phenotypic data were used to find candidate immune exposures; instead, reliance was placed on TCR beta sequences and their occurrence across donors. To decide whether each TCR beta V gene segment behaved as functional or pseudogenic, an earlier analysis of approximately 620 of the donors relied on high-throughput TCR beta sequencing. Donor age, sex, ethnicity and CMV serostatus were collected together with the repertoire data. In a later genetic analysis, genome-wide SNP genotypes for about 65% of the 666 donors were used, and that subset was treated as a discovery cohort. Every repertoire in the discovery cohort had been generated on one and the same sequencing platform. Class I and class II HLA loci were covered by the typing at four-digit resolution. The number of typed donors differed by locus: about 620-640 for A, B, C, DRB1 and DQB1; approximately 520 for DQA1; some 590 for DPA1; and approximately 450 for DPB1. Roughly 5 DR-DQ haplotypes were handled as single units for association and clustering because linkage in the cohort was strong. Among 398 genotyped donors of the cohort, an average of approximately 240,000 unique TCR beta nucleotide sequences was sequenced per donor, of which 15% to 20% were non-productive.

The library was prepared using the immunoSEQ multiplex PCR assay. For the multiplex PCR, a mixture combining 60 forward primers for TCR Vbeta segments and 13 reverse primers for TCR Jbeta segments was used. Amplification of the CDR3 region of rearranged TCR beta genes was performed with a multiplex PCR assay on genomic DNA. Amplified TCR beta libraries were sequenced as 87-base-pair reads on the Illumina HiSeq System. The published analysis was carried out like this. A later analysis tallied 75 million to 95 million unique TCR beta chains across the 666 repertoires, and about 12 million of those chains were shared by two or more donors. Raw reads were error-corrected and collapsed into unique sequences with a nearest-neighbor algorithm that merged closely related sequences to remove PCR and sequencing errors. Alignment of CDR3 sequences to IMGT reference sequences was used to assign V, D and J gene segments. For a sequence to be retained, a match of at least six nucleotides was required to both a V gene segment and a J gene segment. Rearrangements were called productive when the CDR3 lacked stop codons and stayed in frame with V and J; all others were non-productive. Following IMGT convention, CDR3 was defined as the stretch from the second conserved V-encoded cysteine up to the conserved J-encoded phenylalanine. The earlier analysis of about 500 of the donors excluded sequences that lacked an unambiguous match to a single V gene segment. In an earlier analysis of approximately 590 of the donors, a V segment was called functional when productive rearrangements were above 56.7%, and segregating when the standard deviation between donors exceeded 5%. A statistical classification framework was built for diagnosing cytomegalovirus status from the catalog of TCR beta chain sequences. In a later analysis, V and J genes were assigned by comparing TCR nucleotide sequences against IMGT/GENE-DB human TR gene sequences. A later analysis assigned CDR3 sequences and most-parsimonious VDJ recombination scenarios with the TCRdist pipeline. In a later analysis, every TCR beta chain was defined by the combination of its CDR3 amino acid sequence and its V-gene family, and reads without a unique V-gene family were dropped. As a way to deal with suspected cross-contamination and a sequencing artifact, a later analysis dropped over 550 nucleotide sequences that were highly shared and had low generation probability. A later analysis calculated a clonal expansion index for each public chain from normalized within-repertoire ranks of inferred template counts. Generation probabilities in a later analysis came from a VDJ recombination model fitted to out-of-frame rearrangements, and those results were checked against IGoR. Hypergeometric tests were used in a later analysis to score TCR-TCR, TCR-HLA and TCR-CMV co-occurrence, with a repertoire-size bias correction applied to the TCR pairs. In a later analysis, false discovery rates were estimated by permuting HLA or CMV assignments 20 times. A later analysis grouped co-occurring TCRs with DBSCAN, adding TCRdist sequence similarity when clustering within HLA-allele-positive subsets. Repertoires with fewer than 30,000 or more than 120,000 public chains, plus five repertoires with anomalous nucleotide sharing, were excluded from co-occurrence clustering. TCRdb obtained this table from immuneACCESS and retained in-frame rearrangements with V and J assigned. These tables miss some clones; where compared with another copy, unresolved V genes account for less than half of the shortfall, and the remainder is unexplained. V and J calls and clone size are as listed in that table; D and trimming were resolved from the DNA. The sample contains approximately 210,000 clones, around 80% of them found a single time. Jointly, the top ten make up approximately 2% of the sample.

CDR1 is given as SQVTM and CDR2 as ANQGSEA, both from the germline V gene. V is pruned by 4 bases and J by 5 bases, leaving 17 bases of the junction without a gene match. The CDR3 covers 17 residues, taking in both the cysteine and the phenylalanine. Only the CDR3 portion is preserved as DNA: 51 bases, with reading frame beginning at the first base. In total, roughly 670 healthy bone marrow donors made up the cohort. At the time of sampling, every cohort member was nominally healthy, though immune exposures that went unrecorded were likely present. The donor tested CMV seronegative, placing the donor among the approximately 400 seronegative members of the cohort. A peripheral blood sample was collected from each donor, and TCR beta sequencing was performed on peripheral blood mononuclear cells. The Qiagen DNeasy Blood Extraction Kit was used to extract genomic DNA from the blood cell samples. As to this clone: Its recognized antigen is unknown. Per-base qualities were not stored, and no clone one base away is much larger.

On the study overall, not on this receptor specifically: Cytomegalovirus status was reported to be diagnosed by the classifier with high specificity and sensitivity in both the original and validation cohorts. Correlated functional status among segregating V segments might be attributable to linkage disequilibrium, but an unknown experimental factor could not be ruled out. Roughly uniform sequencing depth across donors was assumed in presence/absence analyses, although this assumption may not hold. In a later analysis, the rate of TCR association differed among HLA loci, with DRB1 alleles having the most associated TCRs and HLA-C alleles having the fewest. Immune exposure information for the cohort was limited to CMV serostatus. The 87-base-pair reads could not distinguish some IMGT-functional V segments, including TRBV6-2 and TRBV6-3, so those segments were excluded. Most TCR sequences were observed very rarely across donors, whereas some public TCRs were present in many individuals. In an earlier analysis of some 640 of the donors, most TCR beta V segments were observed in productive rearrangements about 87% or about 30% of the time, broadly matching IMGT annotations. In a later analysis, most CMV-associated TCR beta chains were found to appear HLA-restricted, with HLA associations seemingly driven largely by CMV exposure. A further reported finding was that TCR beta sequences accurately predicted the HLA-A and HLA-B alleles for most subjects in the first cohort. The authors suggested that the approach could potentially be generalized to other disease states and immunological phenotypes. Specific HLA alleles were associated with about 17,000 TCR beta sequences at a false discovery rate of 0.05 in a later analysis. In vitro tests confirmed that a few of the cytomegalovirus-associated TCR beta chains recognize cytomegalovirus antigens. A later analysis found that HLA-associated TCR beta chains were more clonally expanded and had lower generation probabilities than equally common non-associated chains. In the study, some 160 TCR beta chains were listed as associated with cytomegalovirus. A group of highly shared sequence variants was considered likely to be a technical artifact of the sequencing pipeline. A later genetic analysis reported fewer N-insertions in productive TCRs among donors in an Asian-associated ancestry cluster than the approximately 700-donor mean. A later analysis reported that several top co-occurrence clusters appeared linked to parvovirus B19, influenza, CMV and Epstein-Barr virus. A later genetic analysis associated a missense DCLRE1C variant with V-gene and J-gene trimming of TCR beta chains, and an independent cohort replicated the association. When HLA alleles, especially DR and DQ, strongly co-occurred, attributing TCR associations to individual alleles was difficult. Because some donors lacked HLA typing at each locus, the association tests relied only on the typed subset. Only TCR beta chains were sequenced in this cohort, and the absence of alpha or paired-chain data limited detectable features. The earlier analysis of about 600 of the donors excluded some 16 rarely observed V segments, including chromosome 9 orphons, because counts were too low.

The sequence came from a man younger than 30 in good health and CMV-seronegative. The sequence links TRBV29-1 to TRBJ2-5, and TRBD1 aligns with 9 junction nucleotides. The material sequenced was PBMCs. The CDR3 in this case is CSVVAYLETGGAETQYF. The DNA reads as follows: TGCAGCGTTGTGGCTTACCTGGAAACAGGGGGCGCGGAGACCCAGTACTTC.